This TCR beta chain was captured by sequencing in a study of cytomegalovirus exposure and HLA in healthy donors. Whole-study results and caveats: A later analysis revealed that TCR association rates differed between HLA loci, peaking at DRB1 and bottoming out at HLA-C.

This PCR relied on a set of 60 Vbeta primers and 13 Jbeta primers. The data were produced by immunoSEQ multiplex PCR, yet TCRdb's version contains in-frame clones alone and is incomplete. The repertoire has about 130,000 clones, around 76% of them found once; the top ten carry 7.3%. The ends lost 6 bases at V and 4 bases at J; junction bases unmatched: 14. Germline CDR1 reads MNHEY; CDR2 reads SMNVEV (reference sequence). This CDR3 has 17 residues. This clone appeared a few times. No antigen is known for it. This sequence originates from a male donor in good health and CMV-seronegative. This chain joins TRBV27 and TRBJ2-2; 7 bases line up with TRBD2. The sequencing sample was made of PBMCs. As DNA, the CDR3 is TGTGCCAGCAGCCCTACCGGGACTAACCGCATCACCGGGGAGCTGTTTTTT. This sequence encodes CASSPTGTNRITGELFF.